The next 12 T cell receptor beta chains were all read from a single sample in a study of blood T cell repertoires in COVID-19. The protocol was immunoSEQ multiplex PCR, while the TCRdb copy is restricted to in-frame clones and leaves out a portion. Counted here are some 250,000 clones, more than 70% occurring once; the ten biggest clones make up less than 4%. Sequences were obtained from peripheral blood. These receptors all come from a woman in her late teens or twenties with acute or convalescent COVID-19.

The rearrangement links TRBV11-1 to TRBJ1-2, with 8 bases that match TRBD1. The CDR3 spans 15 residues. Trimming at V came to 2 bases and at J to 6 bases, leaving 8 bases not matched to a gene. The germline V gene has CDR1 SGHAT and CDR2 FQDESV (reference sequence). The DNA of the CDR3 is TGTGCCAGCAGCTTACTGGCAGGGGGCGCGAATGGCTACACCTTC. It specifies CASSLLAGGANGYTF.

V usage is TRBV11-2 and J usage is TRBJ2-4, with D possibly TRBD1 on 6 matching bases. The CDR3 length is 16 residues. The V and J ends lost 5 bases and 0 bases respectively, with 14 bases between them. CDR1 is SGHAT and CDR2 is FQNNGV in the germline V gene. CDR3 DNA sequence: TGTGCCAGCAGCCCGGGGACACAACTAGCCAAAAACATTCAGTACTTC. Protein product: CASSPGTQLAKNIQYF.

This clone was seen a few times. This chain connects TRBV7-2 to TRBJ2-7; possibly TRBD1 for D (6 bases). There are 14 residues in the CDR3. Germline V gene sequence: CDR1 SGHTA, CDR2 FQGNSA. Trimming shortened V by 0 bases and J by 5 bases, and 11 bases separated the two germline ends. The CDR3 DNA follows: TGTGCCAGCAGCTTAGCCGGGACACAGGACGAGCAGTACTTC. It translates to CASSLAGTQDEQYF.

This chain joins TRBV3-1 (or the pseudogene TRBV3-2) and TRBJ2-7, with unresolved D. The CDR3 length is 11 residues. CDR1 is LGHDT and CDR2 is YNNKEL in the germline V gene (reference sequence). V was pared by 2 bases and J by 6 bases, with 5 bases between. CDR3 residues: CASSQIREQYF. The CDR3, as DNA: TGTGCCAGCAGCCAAATTCGCGAGCAGTACTTC.

The rearrangement links TRBV5-1 to TRBJ2-5; 11 nucleotides match TRBD1. In germline, CDR1 is SGHRS, CDR2 YFSETQ. The CDR3 is 14 residues long. V dropped 4 bases and J dropped 4; count of bases not matched to a gene: 3. This CDR3 is CASSQGQGGETQYF. The CDR3 DNA reads TGCGCCAGCAGCCAGGGACAGGGGGGAGAGACCCAGTACTTC.

V usage is TRBV5-6 and J usage is TRBJ2-3; TRBD2 aligns across 14 bases. CDR1 is SGHDT, CDR2 YYEEEE, per germline. The CDR3 sequence is 17 residues long. After removal of 0 bases from V and 2 bases from J, the junction contained 2 bases not matched to a gene. DNA for the CDR3: TGTGCCAGCAGCTTGGTGGGACTAGCGGGAGACACAGATACGCAGTATTTT. Protein product: CASSLVGLAGDTDTQYF. Based on the CDR3 plus reference TRBV5-6 and TRBJ2-3, the full variable domain is DAGVTQSPTHLIKTRGQQVTLRCSPKSGHDTVSWYQQALGQGPQFIFQYYEEEERQRGNFPDRFSGHQFPNYSSELNVNALLLGDSALYLCASSLVGLAGDTDTQYFGPGTRLTVL.

The gene calls are TRBV19 and TRBJ1-5, with D tentatively TRBD1 (6 bases). Trimming left V 3 bases short and J 3 bases short, with 18 bases between. Looked up from germline, CDR1 is LNHDA and CDR2 is SQIVND (reference sequence). This CDR3 region has 17 residues. The CDR3 bases are TGTGCCAGTAGTATTTGGGGTACAGGGTTGGCCAATCAGCCCCAGCATTTT. This codes for CASSIWGTGLANQPQHF.

The genes are TRBV28 and TRBJ2-4, with 11 nucleotides matching TRBD2. Trimming at V came to 5 bases and at J to 7 bases, leaving 4 bases not matched to a gene. The CDR3 has 14 amino acids. Germline V gene lookup returns CDR1 MDHEN and CDR2 SYDVKM. The CDR3 nucleotides read TGTGCCAGCAGTATTCTAGCGGGAGGCAACATTCAGTACTTC. Its protein is CASSILAGGNIQYF.

The chain recombines TRBV10-3 with TRBJ1-5, with 9 nucleotides matching TRBD1. V lost 0 bases and J lost 4; bases outside the gene matches: 4. Germline CDR1 reads ENHRY; CDR2 reads SYGVKD. This CDR3 is 16 amino acids long. This chain's CDR3 is CAISESGTGPNQPQHF. The DNA of the CDR3 is TGTGCCATCAGTGAGTCTGGGACAGGGCCAAATCAGCCCCAGCATTTT.

V is TRBV19 and J is TRBJ1-5; 7 nucleotides agree with TRBD1. Trimming removed 5 bases from V and 7 bases from J; junction bases left unmatched: 5. The CDR3 runs to 13 residues. The germline V gene encodes CDR1 LNHDA and CDR2 SQIVND (reference sequence). DNA of the CDR3: TGTGCCAGTAGTGCCAGGGGGGACCAGCCCCAGCATTTT. Amino acids: CASSARGDQPQHF.

The chain employs TRBV7-8 and TRBJ1-5, with D maybe TRBD1 (5 bases). V was shortened by 4 bases and J by 2 bases, with 15 bases between the two germline ends. This CDR3 spans 16 amino acids. CDR1 and CDR2 (germline): SGHVS, FQNEAQ. The CDR3 DNA reads as TGTGCCAGCAGCTCGAGGGGAGGGGCGGGCAATCAGCCCCAGCATTTT. Its protein is CASSSRGGAGNQPQHF.

The V gene is TRBV10-2, the J gene TRBJ2-2; tentative D call: TRBD2 (5 bases). With 4 bases removed from V and 4 bases from J, the gap between germline ends came to 13 bases. Germline V gene data show CDR1 as WSHSY and CDR2 as SAAADI. The CDR3 runs 15 residues. The CDR3 region has the DNA TGCGCCAGCAGTGGGGAGACTAACCCCACCGGGGAGCTGTTTTTT. Amino acid sequence: CASSGETNPTGELFF.